This TCR beta chain was sequenced in a study of regulatory T cells in long-lasting Graves disease. Construction of the TCR beta libraries employed iRepertoire HTBI primers in conjunction with Arm-PCR of CDR3 regions. One entry per CDR3 protein, called by TCRdb with MiXCR from the multiplex PCR reads. The data show a few hundred thousand distinct CDR3 sequences, around 19% seen once. Germline CDR1 reads LNHDA; CDR2 reads SQIVND (reference sequence). The CDR3 contains 17 residues. The germline V and J ends were trimmed by 1 base and 10 bases, with 20 bases remaining between them. The time point here: newly diagnosed GD, antithyroid drugs for less than 3 months. Extracted PBMC RNA gave rise to the TCR library. This clonotype was seen at least ten times.

The sequence was collected from a female donor with Graves disease. Sequencing was performed on peripheral blood mononuclear cells (PBMCs), taken at new diagnosis, from a patient treated with antithyroid drugs. The chain recombines TRBV19 with TRBJ1-6, with a tentative D call TRBD1 (6 bases). In nucleotides, the CDR3 is TGTGCCAGTAGTATAGTCGGTACGGGGACACCAGGATCACCCCTCCACTTT. This codes for CASSIVGTGTPGSPLHF.